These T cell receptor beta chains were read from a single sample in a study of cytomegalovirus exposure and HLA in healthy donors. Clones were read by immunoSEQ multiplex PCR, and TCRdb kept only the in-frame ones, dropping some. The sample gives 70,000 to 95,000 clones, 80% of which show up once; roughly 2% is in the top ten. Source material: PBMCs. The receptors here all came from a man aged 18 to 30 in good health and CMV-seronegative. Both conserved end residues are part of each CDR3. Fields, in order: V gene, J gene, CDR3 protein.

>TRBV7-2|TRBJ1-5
CASSLSMGDNQPQHF
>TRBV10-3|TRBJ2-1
CAITGDRGDVNEQFF
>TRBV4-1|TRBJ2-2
CASSQVLGGAGELFF
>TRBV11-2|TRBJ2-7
CASSLDIGRLYEQYF
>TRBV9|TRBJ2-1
CASSRDRRGNEQFF
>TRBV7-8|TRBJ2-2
CASSGGGTNTGELFF
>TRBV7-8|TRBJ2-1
CASSLDRTSGGGEQFF
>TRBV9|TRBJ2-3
CASSLSSGTGFGDTQYF
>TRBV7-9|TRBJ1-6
CASSLSDRAYNSPLHF
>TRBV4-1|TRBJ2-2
CASSQLGAELFF
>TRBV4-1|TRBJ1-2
CASSQDLGRGYGYTF
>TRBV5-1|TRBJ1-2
CASSSDRGYTYGYTF
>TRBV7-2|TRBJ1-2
CASSAIERGPDSF
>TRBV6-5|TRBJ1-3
CASSYGGNPPGNTIYF
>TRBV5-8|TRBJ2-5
CASSFTGTYGETQYF
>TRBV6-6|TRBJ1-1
CASSYERGTEAFF
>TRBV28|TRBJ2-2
CASRSNTGELFF
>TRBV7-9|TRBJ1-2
CSSSLAGTGGGSVF
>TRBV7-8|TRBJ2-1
CASSSGQSSYNEQFF
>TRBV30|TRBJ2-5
CARSEGGGARETQYF
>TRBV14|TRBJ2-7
CASSPLGPDEQYF
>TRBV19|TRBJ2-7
CASSQSGTHSYEQYF
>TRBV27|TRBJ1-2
CASSLNRVNGYTF
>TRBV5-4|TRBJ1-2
CASSFQNYGYTF
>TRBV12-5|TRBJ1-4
CASGLVLGGNEKLFF
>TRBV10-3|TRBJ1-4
CAISEPGQGNEKLFF
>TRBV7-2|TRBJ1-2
CASSPSSGGYTF